The 21 T cell receptor beta chains below come from one sample, sequenced in a study of cytomegalovirus exposure and HLA in healthy donors. Produced via immunoSEQ multiplex PCR; TCRdb's table is partial and in-frame only. The table includes approximately 270,000 clones, over 75% detected once. The sequencing input was PBMCs. These receptors came from a man in his late teens or twenties in good health and CMV-seropositive.

CDR3 DNA sequence: TGTGCCACCAGCAGAGATAACGCCGTCGAGCAGTACTTC. Protein sequence: CATSRDNAVEQYF. The chain has TRBV15 and TRBJ2-7; D gene unclear. The CDR3 length is 13 residues. Germline loops: CDR1 LNHNV, CDR2 YYDKDF (reference sequence). The germline V and J ends were trimmed by 0 bases and 6 bases, with 9 bases remaining between them.

The J gene is TRBJ2-7, the V gene TRBV5-1; weak D call: TRBD2 (6 bases). V dropped 3 bases and J dropped 5 bases, with 24 bases sitting between them. Germline lookup yields CDR1 SGHRS and CDR2 YFSETQ. The CDR3 spans 17 residues. The CDR3 loop is CASSSDPYLGGIDEQYF. The CDR3 region has the DNA TGCGCCAGCAGCTCCGACCCCTACTTGGGGGGAATCGACGAGCAGTACTTC.

This clone was detected once. The chain is built from TRBV5-1 and TRBJ2-1, with D perhaps assigned TRBD1 or TRBD2 (5 bases each). Trimming removed 1 base from V and 5 bases from J, with 10 bases in between. CDR3 size: 14 residues. The germline CDR1 and CDR2 sequences are SGHRS and YFSETQ. Written as DNA, the CDR3 is TGCGCCAGCAGCTTGACCGGGACCAACAATGAGCAGTTCTTC. This sequence encodes CASSLTGTNNEQFF.

This chain joins TRBV18 and TRBJ2-5; D not certain. Germline CDR1 KGHSH, CDR2 LQKENI. The length of the CDR3 is 14 residues. Trimming pared 6 bases from V and 4 bases from J, leaving 15 bases between. This CDR3 reads CASSSPDLGETQYF. The DNA for the CDR3 is TGTGCCAGCTCCAGCCCGGACCTGGGAGAGACCCAGTACTTC.

The CDR3 DNA reads as TGTGCCACCAGCAGAGAACAGGGCCCGCTGCCCCAGCATTTT. Protein: CATSREQGPLPQHF. V and J are TRBV15 and TRBJ1-5, with a tentative D call TRBD1 (6 bases). The CDR3 covers 14 residues. V was trimmed by 0 bases and J by 9 bases, leaving 12 bases between them. Germline lookup yields CDR1 LNHNV and CDR2 YYDKDF (reference sequence).

This clone was picked up one time. This chain joins TRBV10-3 and TRBJ1-5; no reliable D call. This CDR3 is built from 14 residues. V lost 10 bases to trimming and J lost 2 bases, with 15 bases between them. Germline CDR1 and CDR2: ENHRY and SYGVKD. Written as DNA, the CDR3 is TGTGCCAGCAAGAACAATGTGGGCAATCAGCCCCAGCATTTT. It yields the protein CASKNNVGNQPQHF.

CDR3 residues: CATSRRSSGNTIYF. The CDR3 bases are TGTGCCACCAGCCGTCGGAGCTCTGGAAACACCATATATTTT. The chain employs TRBV15 and TRBJ1-3; no clear D. The CDR3 runs 14 residues. The V end lost 5 bases, the J end lost 0 bases, and 8 bases lay between the germline ends. CDR1 and CDR2 from the germline V gene are LNHNV and YYDKDF (reference sequence).

This chain joins TRBV30 and TRBJ1-1, with D maybe TRBD1 (6 bases). The CDR3 contains 13 residues. From germline, CDR1 is GTSNPN and CDR2 SVGIG (reference sequence). Trimming cost V 5 bases and J 1 base, with 11 bases left between them. CDR3 residues: CAWGGPGNTEAFF. CDR3 DNA: TGTGCCTGGGGGGGCCCGGGGAACACTGAAGCTTTCTTT.

This chain links TRBV27 with TRBJ1-2; no clear D. Germline V gene sequence: CDR1 MNHEY, CDR2 SMNVEV (reference sequence). This CDR3 is built from 15 residues. Trimming left V 0 bases short and J 4 bases short, with 12 bases between. CDR3 region: CASSLSSRLIYGYTF. The CDR3 region has the DNA TGTGCCAGCAGTTTATCTTCACGGCTGATCTATGGCTACACCTTC.

The chain has TRBV7-2 and TRBJ1-1, with 8 positions matching TRBD1. The CDR3 is 18 residues long. J lost 7 bases, V lost 1 base, and 17 bases had no gene match. Per germline, CDR1 SGHTA and CDR2 FQGNSA. The CDR3 spells CASSLERAGGPWGREAFF. The CDR3 coding sequence is TGTGCCAGCAGCTTAGAAAGGGCAGGGGGCCCCTGGGGTCGTGAAGCTTTCTTT.

The chain couples TRBV5-1 to TRBJ2-4; D gene uncertain. The CDR3 is made up of 14 amino acids. From germline, CDR1 is SGHRS and CDR2 YFSETQ. Trimming pared 0 bases from V and 3 bases from J, leaving 7 bases between. CDR3 sequence: CASSLENGKNIQYF. In DNA, the CDR3 is TGCGCCAGCAGCTTGGAGAATGGCAAAAACATTCAGTACTTC.

The genes are TRBV29-1 and TRBJ2-7; D is ambiguous. Trimming pared 4 bases from V and 6 bases from J, leaving 16 bases between. CDR1 is SQVTM and CDR2 is ANQGSEA in the germline V gene. The CDR3 totals 13 residues. The CDR3 bases are TGCAGCGTTGTCCGCGGTCCCCTAGGCGAGCAGTACTTC. This encodes CSVVRGPLGEQYF.

J is TRBJ2-6 and V is TRBV18; possibly TRBD1 for D (6 bases). The CDR3 is 17 residues long. V was pared by 1 base and J by 0 bases, with 10 bases between. Germline values: CDR1 KGHSH, CDR2 LQKENI. The CDR3 nucleotides are TGTGCCAGCTCACCACTTGGACAGTCCTCTGGGGCCAACGTCCTGACTTTC. Amino acid sequence: CASSPLGQSSGANVLTF.

The V gene is TRBV5-1, the J gene TRBJ1-1, with TRBD1 identical over 7 bases. Germline CDR1 and CDR2: SGHRS and YFSETQ. The J segment lost 4 bases and the V segment lost 4 bases, leaving 7 bases of the junction unmatched. CDR3 length: 14 amino acids. As DNA, the CDR3 is TGCGCCAGCAGCACACAGACAGGGCCCACTGAAGCTTTCTTT. Residues: CASSTQTGPTEAFF. The full variable domain, rest sourced from reference TRBV5-1 and TRBJ1-1, is KAGVTQTPRYLIKTRGQQVTLSCSPISGHRSVSWYQQTPGQGLQFLFEYFSETQRNKGNFPGRFSGRQFSNSRSEMNVSTLELGDSALYLCASSTQTGPTEAFFGQGTRLTVV.

CDR3 sequence (DNA): TGTGCCAGCAGCCCCTTGGGCGGCAGCTATGGCTACACCTTC. It translates to CASSPLGGSYGYTF. J is TRBJ1-2 and V is TRBV5-4; D unclear. Trimming pared 4 bases from V and 4 bases from J, leaving 14 bases between. CDR1 and CDR2 from the germline V gene are SGHNT and YYREEE (reference sequence). This CDR3 spans 14 amino acids. Based on the CDR3 plus reference TRBV5-4 and TRBJ1-2, the full variable domain is ETGVTQSPTHLIKTRGQQVTLRCSSQSGHNTVSWYQQALGQGPQFIFQYYREEENGRGNFPPRFSGLQFPNYSSELNVNALELDDSALYLCASSPLGGSYGYTFGSGTRLTVV.

This rearrangement joins TRBV9 to TRBJ2-7; perhaps TRBD1 as D (10 bases). CDR3 length equals 19 residues. Trimming stripped 2 bases from V and 4 bases from J, with 28 bases between. Germline CDR1 reads SGDLS; CDR2 reads YYNGEE. The CDR3 sequence: CASSVGQGLYSGSTYEQYF. DNA of the CDR3: TGTGCCAGCAGCGTGGGACAGGGGCTCTATAGCGGGAGTACGTACGAGCAGTACTTC.

This clone was counted only a few times. This chain links TRBV4-1 with TRBJ2-2, with D possibly TRBD2 on 5 matching bases. The CDR3 is made up of 17 amino acids. Trimming took off 4 bases at V and 6 bases at J, with 21 bases between the two ends. CDR1 and CDR2 from the germline V gene are MGHRA and YSYEKL. CDR3 region: CASSLETWESPPGELFF. The DNA for the CDR3 is TGCGCCAGCAGCCTGGAGACGTGGGAGAGTCCCCCCGGGGAGCTGTTTTTT.

The chain joins TRBV30 to TRBJ2-5; perhaps TRBD1 as D (5 bases). The V gene's germline CDR1 is GTSNPN and CDR2 SVGIG (reference sequence). The CDR3 has 14 residues. The germline V and J ends were trimmed by 2 bases and 2 bases, with 12 bases remaining between them. The CDR3: CAWSLRGIQETQYF. CDR3 nucleotides: TGTGCCTGGAGTCTAAGGGGAATACAAGAGACCCAGTACTTC.

The V call is TRBV5-6, the J call TRBJ2-5; perhaps D is TRBD1 or TRBD2 (5 bases each). The V end was cut by 3 bases, the J end by 3 bases, with 6 bases between. This CDR3 has 12 amino acids. Per germline, CDR1 SGHDT and CDR2 YYEEEE. CDR3 residues: CASSWGKETQYF. The CDR3, as DNA: TGTGCCAGCAGCTGGGGGAAAGAGACCCAGTACTTC.

The CDR3 sequence: CASSFLGADYNEQFF. The DNA of the CDR3 is TGCGCCAGCAGTTTCCTCGGGGCGGACTACAATGAGCAGTTCTTC. V and J are TRBV4-3 and TRBJ2-1; D might be TRBD1 or TRBD2, each matching 5 bases. The CDR3 consists of 15 residues. The ends were cut back, 6 bases at V and 3 bases at J, with 15 bases in the middle. The germline gives CDR1 LGHNA, CDR2 YSLEER.

This clone has at least ten counts. This chain joins TRBV6-4 and TRBJ2-3; no reliable D call. In germline, CDR1 is MRHNA, CDR2 SNTAGT. Deletions cut 4 bases from V and 2 bases from J, with 10 bases between. The CDR3 has 14 residues. CDR3 protein: CASSGSTDTDTQYF. The CDR3 region has the DNA TGTGCCAGCAGTGGATCGACCGACACAGATACGCAGTATTTT.